This TCR beta chain was captured by sequencing in a study of control samples from healthy donors and cancer patients. The CDR3 length is 15 residues. Germline lookup yields CDR1 SGHVS and CDR2 FQNEAQ. Losses at the gene ends were 1 base for V and 7 bases for J; bases not matched to a gene: 5. TCRdb's copy holds only in-frame clones and misses some; the assay was immunoSEQ multiplex PCR. This table holds around 200,000 clones, about nine tenths found once. Sequenced input: blood. This sequence originates from a woman in her 30s in good health. V usage is TRBV7-8 and J usage is TRBJ2-1; TRBD2 matches at 9 bases. Here the CDR3 reads CASSLGSGGDNEQFF. In DNA, the CDR3 is TGTGCCAGCAGCTTAGGTAGCGGGGGTGATAATGAGCAGTTCTTC. Filled out from reference TRBV7-8 and TRBJ2-1, the complete variable domain reads GAGVSQSPRYKVAKRGQDVALRCDPISGHVSLFWYQQALGQGPEFLTYFQNEAQLDKSGLPSDRFFAERPEGSVSTLKIQRTQQEDSAVYLCASSLGSGGDNEQFFGPGTRLTVL.